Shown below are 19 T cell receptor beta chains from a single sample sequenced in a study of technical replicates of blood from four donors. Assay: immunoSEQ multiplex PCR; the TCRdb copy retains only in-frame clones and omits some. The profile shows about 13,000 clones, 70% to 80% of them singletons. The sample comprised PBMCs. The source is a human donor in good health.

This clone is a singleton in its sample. The CDR3 reads CASSTYGTSSYEQYF. In nucleotides, the CDR3 is TGTGCCAGTAGTACCTACGGGACTAGCTCCTACGAGCAGTACTTC. The chain has TRBV19 and TRBJ2-7; 8 nucleotides agree with TRBD2. CDR3 length: 15 residues. Germline V gene data show CDR1 as LNHDA and CDR2 as SQIVND (reference sequence). The ends lost 4 bases at V and 0 bases at J; junction bases unmatched: 5. Based on the CDR3 plus reference TRBV19 and TRBJ2-7, the full variable domain is DGGITQSPKYLFRKEGQNVTLSCEQNLNHDAMYWYRQDPGQGLRLIYYSQIVNDFQKGDIAEGYSVSREKKESFPLTVTSAQKNPTAFYLCASSTYGTSSYEQYFGPGTRLTVT.

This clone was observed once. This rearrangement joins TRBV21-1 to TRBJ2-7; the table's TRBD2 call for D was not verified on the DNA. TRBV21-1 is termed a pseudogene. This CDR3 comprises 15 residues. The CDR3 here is CASSKEAGVSYEQYF. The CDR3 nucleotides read TGTGCCAGCAGCAAAGAGGCGGGGGTCTCCTACGAGCAGTACTTC.

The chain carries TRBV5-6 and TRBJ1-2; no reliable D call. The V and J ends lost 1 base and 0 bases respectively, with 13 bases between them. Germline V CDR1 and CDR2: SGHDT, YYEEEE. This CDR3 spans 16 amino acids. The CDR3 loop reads CASSLLPTPTNYGYTF. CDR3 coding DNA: TGTGCCAGCAGCTTGCTGCCGACACCAACTAACTATGGCTACACCTTC.

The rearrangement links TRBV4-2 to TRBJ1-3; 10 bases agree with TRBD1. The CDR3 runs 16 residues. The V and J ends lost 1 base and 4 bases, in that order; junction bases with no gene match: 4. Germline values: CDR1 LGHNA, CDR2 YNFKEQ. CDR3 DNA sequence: TGTGCCAGCAGCCAAGCGCGGACAGGGGGAGGAAACACCATATATTTT. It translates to CASSQARTGGGNTIYF.

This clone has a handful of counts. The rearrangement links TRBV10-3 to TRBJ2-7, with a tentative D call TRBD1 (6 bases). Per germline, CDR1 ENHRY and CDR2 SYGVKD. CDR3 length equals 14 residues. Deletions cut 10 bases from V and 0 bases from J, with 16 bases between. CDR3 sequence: CATTMDSTSYEQYF. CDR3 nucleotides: TGTGCCACCACTATGGACAGTACCTCCTACGAGCAGTACTTC.

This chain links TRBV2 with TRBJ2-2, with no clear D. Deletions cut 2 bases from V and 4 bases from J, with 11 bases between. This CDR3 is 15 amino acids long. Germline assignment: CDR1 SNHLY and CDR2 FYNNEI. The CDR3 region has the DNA TGTGCCAGCAGTGAATTCGGAGAAGGCACCGGGGAGCTGTTTTTT. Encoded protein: CASSEFGEGTGELFF.

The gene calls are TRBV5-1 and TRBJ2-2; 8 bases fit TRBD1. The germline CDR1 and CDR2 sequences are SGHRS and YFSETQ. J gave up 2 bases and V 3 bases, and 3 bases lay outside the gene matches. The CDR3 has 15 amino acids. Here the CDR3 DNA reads TGCGCCAGCAGCTGGGGACAGGAAAACACCGGGGAGCTGTTTTTT. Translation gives CASSWGQENTGELFF.

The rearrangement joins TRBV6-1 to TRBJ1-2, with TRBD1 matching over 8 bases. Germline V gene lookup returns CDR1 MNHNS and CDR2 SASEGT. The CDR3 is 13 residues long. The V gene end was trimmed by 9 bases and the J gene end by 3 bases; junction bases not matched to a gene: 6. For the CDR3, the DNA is TGTGCCAGGTCGACAGGGGAAGACTATGGCTACACCTTC. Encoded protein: CARSTGEDYGYTF.

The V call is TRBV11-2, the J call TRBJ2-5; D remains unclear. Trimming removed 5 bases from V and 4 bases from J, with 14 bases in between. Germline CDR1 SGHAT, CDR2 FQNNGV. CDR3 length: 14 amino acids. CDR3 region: CASSPGSPGETQYF. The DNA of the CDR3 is TGTGCCAGCAGCCCCGGTAGCCCGGGAGAGACCCAGTACTTC.

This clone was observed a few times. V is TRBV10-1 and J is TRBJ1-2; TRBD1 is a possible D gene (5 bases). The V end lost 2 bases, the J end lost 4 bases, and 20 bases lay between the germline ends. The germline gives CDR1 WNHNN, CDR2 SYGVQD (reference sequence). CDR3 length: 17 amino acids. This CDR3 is CASSEPPTAPAAYGYTF. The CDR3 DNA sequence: TGCGCCAGCAGTGAGCCCCCGACAGCCCCGGCTGCCTATGGCTACACCTTC.

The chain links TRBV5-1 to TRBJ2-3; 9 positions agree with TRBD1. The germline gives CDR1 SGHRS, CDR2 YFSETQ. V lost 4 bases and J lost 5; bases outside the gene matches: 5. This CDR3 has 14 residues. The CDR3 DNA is TGCGCCAGCAGCCCGGACAGGGGTGGAGATACGCAGTATTTT. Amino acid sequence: CASSPDRGGDTQYF. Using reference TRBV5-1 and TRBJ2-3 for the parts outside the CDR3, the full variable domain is KAGVTQTPRYLIKTRGQQVTLSCSPISGHRSVSWYQQTPGQGLQFLFEYFSETQRNKGNFPGRFSGRQFSNSRSEMNVSTLELGDSALYLCASSPDRGGDTQYFGPGTRLTVL.

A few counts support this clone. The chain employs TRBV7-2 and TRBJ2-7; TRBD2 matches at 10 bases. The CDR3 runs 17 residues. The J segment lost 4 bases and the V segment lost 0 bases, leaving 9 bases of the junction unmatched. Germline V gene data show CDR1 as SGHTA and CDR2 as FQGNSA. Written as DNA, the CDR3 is TGTGCCAGCAGCTTAGCTGCGGGCCTAGCGGGAGAGTACGAGCAGTACTTC. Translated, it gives CASSLAAGLAGEYEQYF.

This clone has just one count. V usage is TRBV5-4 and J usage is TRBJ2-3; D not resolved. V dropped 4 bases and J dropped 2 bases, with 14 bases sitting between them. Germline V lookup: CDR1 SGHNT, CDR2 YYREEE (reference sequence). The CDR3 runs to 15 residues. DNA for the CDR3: TGTGCCAGCAGCCAACTAAGCGAAAACACAGATACGCAGTATTTT. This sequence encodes CASSQLSENTDTQYF. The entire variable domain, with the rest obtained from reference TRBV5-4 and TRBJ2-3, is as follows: ETGVTQSPTHLIKTRGQQVTLRCSSQSGHNTVSWYQQALGQGPQFIFQYYREEENGRGNFPPRFSGLQFPNYSSELNVNALELDDSALYLCASSQLSENTDTQYFGPGTRLTVL.

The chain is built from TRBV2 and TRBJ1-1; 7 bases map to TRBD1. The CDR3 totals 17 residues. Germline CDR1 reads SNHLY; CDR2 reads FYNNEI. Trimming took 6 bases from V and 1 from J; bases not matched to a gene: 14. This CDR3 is CASRVTGNGVSNTEAFF. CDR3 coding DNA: TGTGCCAGCAGGGTGACAGGGAACGGTGTGTCGAACACTGAAGCTTTCTTT.

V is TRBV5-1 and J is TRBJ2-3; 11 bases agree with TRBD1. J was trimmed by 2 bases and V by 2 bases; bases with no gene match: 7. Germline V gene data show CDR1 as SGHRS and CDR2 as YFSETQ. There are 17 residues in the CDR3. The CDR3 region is CASSLTGTGGATDTQYF. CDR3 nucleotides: TGCGCCAGCAGCTTAACCGGGACAGGGGGAGCCACAGATACGCAGTATTTT.

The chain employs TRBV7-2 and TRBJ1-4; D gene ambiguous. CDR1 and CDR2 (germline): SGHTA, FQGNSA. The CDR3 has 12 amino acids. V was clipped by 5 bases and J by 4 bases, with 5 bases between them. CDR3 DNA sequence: TGTGCCAGCAGCGCGTATAATGAAAAACTGTTTTTT. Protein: CASSAYNEKLFF.

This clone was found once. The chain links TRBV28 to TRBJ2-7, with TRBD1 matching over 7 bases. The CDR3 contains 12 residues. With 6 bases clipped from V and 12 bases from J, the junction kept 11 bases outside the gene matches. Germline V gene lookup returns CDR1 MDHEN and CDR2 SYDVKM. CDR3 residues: CASSRRQGHRYF. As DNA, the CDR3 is TGTGCCAGCAGCCGCAGACAGGGTCATCGGTACTTC.

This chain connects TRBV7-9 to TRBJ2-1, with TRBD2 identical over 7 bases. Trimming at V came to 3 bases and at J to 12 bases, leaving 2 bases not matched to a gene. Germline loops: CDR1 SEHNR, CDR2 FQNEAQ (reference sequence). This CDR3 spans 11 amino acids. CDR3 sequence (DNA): TGTGCCAGCAGCTTGGAGCGGGGGCAGTTCTTC. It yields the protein CASSLERGQFF.

The CDR3 spells CASSKYPEDTGELFF. The DNA of the CDR3 is TGTGCCAGCAGCAAATACCCCGAGGACACCGGGGAGCTGTTTTTT. V usage is TRBV11-3 and J usage is TRBJ2-2; no definite D call. With 5 bases removed from V and 3 bases from J, the gap between germline ends came to 13 bases. The V gene's germline CDR1 is SGHNT and CDR2 YENEEA. The CDR3 sequence is 15 residues long.